Listed here are 13 T cell receptor beta chains from one sample, sequenced in a study of T cells in Graves' hyperthyroidism and ophthalmopathy. The source material, RNA transcripts, was used to amplify TCR beta CDR3 regions. HTBI primers drove first-round RT-PCR of the TCR CDR3. TCRdb recomputed calls from the multiplex PCR reads with MiXCR, one row per CDR3 protein. The sample holds about 400,000 distinct CDR3 sequences; approximately 15% are singletons and the top ten take over 7.5%. The specimen sequenced was blood. The source is a woman younger than 35 with Graves' hyperthyroidism.

In this sample, this clonotype turned up many times. The chain couples TRBV7-3 to TRBJ2-1; D perhaps matches TRBD2 (6 bases). Germline V gives CDR1 SGHTA, CDR2 FQGTGA. V dropped 1 base and J dropped 3 bases, with 10 bases sitting between them. The CDR3 runs 15 residues. The CDR3 region is CASSLIGGIYNEQFF. DNA for the CDR3: TGTGCCAGCAGCTTAATCGGGGGAATCTACAATGAGCAGTTCTTC.

This clonotype was recorded at least ten times. This chain connects TRBV6-1 to TRBJ2-5; no clear D gene. The CDR3 runs to 15 residues. The V gene's germline CDR1 is MNHNS and CDR2 SASEGT. V was pared by 4 bases and J by 5 bases, with 17 bases between. CDR3 protein: CASSALPHLPETQYF. CDR3 nucleotide sequence: TGTGCCAGCAGTGCCCTCCCTCACTTACCGGAGACCCAGTACTTC.

This clonotype was detected ten times or more. J is TRBJ1-1 and V is TRBV20-1; D perhaps matches TRBD1 (6 bases). Per the germline V gene, CDR1 is DFQATT and CDR2 is SNEGSKA (reference sequence). The ends were cut back, 8 bases at V and 11 bases at J, with 18 bases in the middle. The CDR3 loop spans 11 amino acids. The CDR3 DNA is TGCAGTTCCAACCTTGGACAGAGGGCTTTCTTT. Its protein product is CSSNLGQRAFF.

This clonotype was detected a few times. The chain carries TRBV30 and TRBJ1-4; D is undetermined. The CDR3 length is 15 residues. Per germline, CDR1 GTSNPN and CDR2 SVGIG (reference sequence). V was cut by 0 bases and J by 3 bases, with 11 bases left in between. CDR3 region: CAWSVQGLANEKLFF. DNA for the CDR3: TGTGCCTGGAGTGTACAAGGACTAGCTAATGAAAAACTGTTTTTT.

At least ten counts were recorded for this clonotype. This chain joins TRBV9 and TRBJ1-2; no reliable D call. CDR1 and CDR2 from the germline V gene are SGDLS and YYNGEE. Trimming left V 2 bases short and J 8 bases short, with 13 bases between. The CDR3 contains 13 residues. In DNA, the CDR3 is TGTGCCAGCAGCGTTGCATTGTCGGCCGGCTACACCTTC. Translating it yields CASSVALSAGYTF.

This clonotype came up many times. The V and J genes are TRBV27 and TRBJ2-7, with D tentatively TRBD1 or TRBD2 (7 bases each). Germline values: CDR1 MNHEY, CDR2 SMNVEV (reference sequence). The V and J ends lost 6 bases and 0 bases respectively, with 12 bases between them. The CDR3 is 14 amino acids. CDR3: CASRRGTVSYEQYF. In DNA, the CDR3 is TGTGCCAGCAGGCGGGGGACAGTCTCCTACGAGCAGTACTTC.

This clonotype was seen more than once but under ten times. The chain joins TRBV5-1 to TRBJ2-5, with 7 bases fitting TRBD2. V shed 0 bases, J shed 5 bases, and the junction held 10 bases outside the gene matches. This CDR3 has 16 amino acids. In germline, CDR1 is SGHRS, CDR2 YFSETQ. This chain's CDR3 is CASSLEALAGRETQYF. In DNA form, the CDR3 reads TGCGCCAGCAGCTTGGAGGCGCTAGCCGGGAGGGAGACCCAGTACTTC.

In its sample, this clonotype was seen a few times. The junction differs from germline at one of its ends, possibly a read error. The chain joins TRBV5-1 to TRBJ1-6; no firm D call. Germline V gives CDR1 SGHRS, CDR2 YFSETQ. The CDR3 is made up of 14 amino acids. The DNA for the CDR3 is TGCACCAGCAGCTTGGTTGGGAGAGGATCACCCCTCCACTTT. Translation: CTSSLVGRGSPLHF.

The table lists this clonotype with a few counts. V and J are TRBV5-1 and TRBJ2-7; D is possibly TRBD1 or TRBD2 (7 bases each). This CDR3 spans 17 amino acids. Trimming took off 6 bases at V and 4 bases at J, with 26 bases between the two ends. Germline values: CDR1 SGHRS, CDR2 YFSETQ. The CDR3 is CASNVYGGGGSPYEQYF. The CDR3 nucleotides are TGCGCCAGCAACGTATATGGAGGGGGCGGGAGTCCGTACGAGCAGTACTTC.

The V call is TRBV5-6, the J call TRBJ1-5; D gene unclear. This CDR3 is built from 16 residues. CDR1 and CDR2 from the germline V gene are SGHDT and YYEEEE. The V and J ends lost 3 bases and 0 bases respectively, with 13 bases between them. The CDR3 sequence is CASSSLEAGSNQPQHF. CDR3 nucleotide sequence: TGTGCCAGCAGCTCCCTAGAGGCGGGTAGCAATCAGCCCCAGCATTTT. Full variable domain (remainder filled in from reference TRBV5-6 and TRBJ1-5): DAGVTQSPTHLIKTRGQQVTLRCSPKSGHDTVSWYQQALGQGPQFIFQYYEEEERQRGNFPDRFSGHQFPNYSSELNVNALLLGDSALYLCASSSLEAGSNQPQHFGDGTRLSIL.

This clonotype came up many times. The rearrangement links TRBV12-3 or TRBV12-4 to TRBJ2-4, with unresolved D. The V end was cut by 1 base, the J end by 0 bases, with 10 bases between. The CDR3 covers 16 residues. CDR3 DNA: TGTGCCAGCAGTTTAGGACGTAAACTAGCCAAAAACATTCAGTACTTC. Translated: CASSLGRKLAKNIQYF.

This rearrangement joins TRBV5-1 to TRBJ1-2; the match to TRBD1 covers 8 bases. From germline, CDR1 is SGHRS and CDR2 YFSETQ. The CDR3 loop spans 15 amino acids. V lost 4 bases to trimming and J lost 8 bases; unmatched junction nucleotides: 13. The CDR3 region has the DNA TGCGCCAGCAGCATCGGGACAGGTCCTATGGTAGGCTACACCTTC. Its translation is CASSIGTGPMVGYTF.

This chain uses TRBV27 with TRBJ2-2; D uncertain. This CDR3 spans 13 amino acids. The germline V gene has CDR1 MNHEY and CDR2 SMNVEV (reference sequence). V was cut by 5 bases and J by 1 base, with 5 bases left in between. CDR3 region: CASSPVNTGELFF. CDR3 nucleotide sequence: TGTGCCAGCAGTCCGGTGAACACCGGGGAGCTGTTTTTT.